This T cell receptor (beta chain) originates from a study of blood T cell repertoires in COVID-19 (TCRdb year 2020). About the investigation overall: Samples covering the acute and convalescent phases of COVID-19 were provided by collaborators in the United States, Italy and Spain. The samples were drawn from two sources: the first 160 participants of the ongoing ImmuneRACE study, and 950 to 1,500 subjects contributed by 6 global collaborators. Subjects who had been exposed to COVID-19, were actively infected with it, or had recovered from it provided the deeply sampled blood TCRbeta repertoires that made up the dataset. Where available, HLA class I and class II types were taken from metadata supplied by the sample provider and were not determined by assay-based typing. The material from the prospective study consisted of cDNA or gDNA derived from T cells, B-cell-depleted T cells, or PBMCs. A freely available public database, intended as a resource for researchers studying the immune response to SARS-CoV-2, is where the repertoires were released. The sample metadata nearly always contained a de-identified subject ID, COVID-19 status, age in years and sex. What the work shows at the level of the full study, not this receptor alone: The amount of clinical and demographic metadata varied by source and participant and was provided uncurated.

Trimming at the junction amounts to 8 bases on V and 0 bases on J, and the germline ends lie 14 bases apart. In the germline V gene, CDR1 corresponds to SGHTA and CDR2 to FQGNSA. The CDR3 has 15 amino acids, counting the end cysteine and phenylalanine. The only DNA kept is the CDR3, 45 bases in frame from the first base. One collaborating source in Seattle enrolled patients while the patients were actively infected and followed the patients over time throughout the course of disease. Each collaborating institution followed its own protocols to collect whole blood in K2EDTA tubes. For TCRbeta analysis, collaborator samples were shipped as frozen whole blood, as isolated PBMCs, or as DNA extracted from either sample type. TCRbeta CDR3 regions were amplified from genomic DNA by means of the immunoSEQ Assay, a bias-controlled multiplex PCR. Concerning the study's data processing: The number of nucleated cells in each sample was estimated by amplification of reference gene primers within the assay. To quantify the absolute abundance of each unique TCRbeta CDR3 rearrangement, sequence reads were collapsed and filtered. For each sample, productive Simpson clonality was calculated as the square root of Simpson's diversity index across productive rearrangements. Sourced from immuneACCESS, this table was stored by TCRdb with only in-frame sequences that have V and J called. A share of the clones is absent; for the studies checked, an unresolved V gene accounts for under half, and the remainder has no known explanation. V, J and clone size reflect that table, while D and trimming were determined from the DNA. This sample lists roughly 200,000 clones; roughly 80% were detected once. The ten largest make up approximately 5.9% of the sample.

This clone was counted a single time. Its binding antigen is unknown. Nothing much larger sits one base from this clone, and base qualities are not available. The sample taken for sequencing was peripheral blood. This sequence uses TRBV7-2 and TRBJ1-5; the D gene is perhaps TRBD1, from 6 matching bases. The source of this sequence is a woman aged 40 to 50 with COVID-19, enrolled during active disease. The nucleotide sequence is TGTGCCAGCCGCCAGGGGTCATATAGCAATCAGCCCCAGCATTTT. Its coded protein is CASRQGSYSNQPQHF. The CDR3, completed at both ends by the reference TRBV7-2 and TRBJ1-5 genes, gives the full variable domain GAGVSQSPSNKVTEKGKDVELRCDPISGHTALYWYRQSLGQGLEFLIYFQGNSAPDKSGLPSDRFSAERTGGSVSTLTIQRTQQEDSAVYLCASRQGSYSNQPQHFGDGTRLSIL.